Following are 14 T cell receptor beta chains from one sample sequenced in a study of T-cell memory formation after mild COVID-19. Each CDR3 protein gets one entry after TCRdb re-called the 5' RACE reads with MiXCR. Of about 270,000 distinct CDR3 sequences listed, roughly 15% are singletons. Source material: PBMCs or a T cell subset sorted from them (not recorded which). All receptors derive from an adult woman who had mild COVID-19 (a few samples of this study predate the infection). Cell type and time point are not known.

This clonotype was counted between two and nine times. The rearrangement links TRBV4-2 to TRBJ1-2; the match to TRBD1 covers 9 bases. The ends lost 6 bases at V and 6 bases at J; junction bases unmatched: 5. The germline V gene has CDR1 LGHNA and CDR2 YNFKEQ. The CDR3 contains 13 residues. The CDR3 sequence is CASRQQGADGYTF. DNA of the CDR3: TGTGCCAGCAGACAACAGGGGGCTGATGGCTACACCTTC.

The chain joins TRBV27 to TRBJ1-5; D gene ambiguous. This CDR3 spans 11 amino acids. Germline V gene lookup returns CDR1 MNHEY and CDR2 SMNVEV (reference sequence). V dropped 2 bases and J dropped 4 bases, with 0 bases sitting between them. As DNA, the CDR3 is TGTGCCAGCAGTTTAAATCAGCCCCAGCATTTT. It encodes CASSLNQPQHF.

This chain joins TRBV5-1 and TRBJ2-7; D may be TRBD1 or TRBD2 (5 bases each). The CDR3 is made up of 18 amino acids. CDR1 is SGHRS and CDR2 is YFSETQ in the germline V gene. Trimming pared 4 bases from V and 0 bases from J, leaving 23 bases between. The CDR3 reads CASSVSTSAGTSSYEQYF. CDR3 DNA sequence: TGCGCCAGCAGCGTATCCACCTCCGCCGGGACGTCCTCCTACGAGCAGTACTTC.

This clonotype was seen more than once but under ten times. The CDR3 spells CASSGAGRYEQFF. The CDR3 nucleotides read TGCGCCAGCAGCGGGGCGGGGAGGTATGAGCAGTTCTTC. V usage is TRBV5-1 and J usage is TRBJ2-1; tentative D call: TRBD2 (6 bases). Trimming took off 4 bases at V and 8 bases at J, with 13 bases between the two ends. CDR1 is SGHRS and CDR2 is YFSETQ in the germline V gene. The CDR3 runs to 13 residues.

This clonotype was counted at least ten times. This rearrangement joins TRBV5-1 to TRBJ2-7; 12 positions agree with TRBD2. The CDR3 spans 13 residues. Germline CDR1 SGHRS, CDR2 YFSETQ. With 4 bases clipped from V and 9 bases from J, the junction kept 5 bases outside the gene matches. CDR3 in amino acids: CASSVGLAGMQYF. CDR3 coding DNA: TGCGCCAGCAGCGTCGGACTAGCGGGGATGCAGTACTTC.

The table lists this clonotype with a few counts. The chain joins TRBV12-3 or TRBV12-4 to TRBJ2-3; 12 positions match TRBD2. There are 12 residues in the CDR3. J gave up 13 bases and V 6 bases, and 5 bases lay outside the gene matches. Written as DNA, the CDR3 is TGTGCCAGCAGCTCTAGCGGGGGGGCCGAGTATTTT. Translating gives CASSSSGGAEYF.

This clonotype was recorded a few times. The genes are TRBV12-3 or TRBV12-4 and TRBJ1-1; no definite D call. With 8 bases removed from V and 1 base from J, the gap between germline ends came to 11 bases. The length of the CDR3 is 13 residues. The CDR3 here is CASGEIWNTEAFF. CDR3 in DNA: TGTGCCAGCGGGGAGATTTGGAACACTGAAGCTTTCTTT.

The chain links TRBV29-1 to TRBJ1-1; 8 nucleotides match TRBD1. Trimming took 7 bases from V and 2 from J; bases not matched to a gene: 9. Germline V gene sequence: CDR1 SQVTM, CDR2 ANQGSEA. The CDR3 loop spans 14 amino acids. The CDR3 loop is CSAKQGGLNTEAFF. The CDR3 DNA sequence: TGCAGCGCAAAACAGGGGGGCCTTAACACTGAAGCTTTCTTT.

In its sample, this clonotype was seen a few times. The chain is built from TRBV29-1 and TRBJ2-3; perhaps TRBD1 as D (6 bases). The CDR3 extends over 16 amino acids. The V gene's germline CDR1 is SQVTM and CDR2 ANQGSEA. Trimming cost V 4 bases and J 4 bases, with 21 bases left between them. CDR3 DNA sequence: TGCAGCGTTGCGGGGACGAGCAACAGGGCTCCAGATACGCAGTATTTT. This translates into CSVAGTSNRAPDTQYF.

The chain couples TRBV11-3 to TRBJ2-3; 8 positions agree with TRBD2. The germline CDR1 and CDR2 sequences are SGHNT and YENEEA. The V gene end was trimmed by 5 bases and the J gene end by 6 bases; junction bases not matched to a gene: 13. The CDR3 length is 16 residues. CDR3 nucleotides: TGTGCCAGCAGCGCCTCCCTGACTAGCGTATCGGATACGCAGTATTTT. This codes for CASSASLTSVSDTQYF.

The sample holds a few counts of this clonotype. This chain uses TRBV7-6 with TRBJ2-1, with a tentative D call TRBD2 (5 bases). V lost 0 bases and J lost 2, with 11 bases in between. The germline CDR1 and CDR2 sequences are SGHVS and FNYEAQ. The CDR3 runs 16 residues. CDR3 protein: CASSLAPAGTYNEQFF. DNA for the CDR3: TGTGCCAGCAGCTTAGCCCCCGCGGGCACCTACAATGAGCAGTTCTTC.

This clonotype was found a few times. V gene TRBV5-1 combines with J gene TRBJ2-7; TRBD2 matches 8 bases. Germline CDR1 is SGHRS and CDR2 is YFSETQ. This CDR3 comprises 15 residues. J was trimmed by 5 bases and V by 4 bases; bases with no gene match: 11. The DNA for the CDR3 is TGCGCCAGCAGCCCCTCGGGACTAGAATTCAACGAGCAGTACTTC. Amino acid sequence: CASSPSGLEFNEQYF.

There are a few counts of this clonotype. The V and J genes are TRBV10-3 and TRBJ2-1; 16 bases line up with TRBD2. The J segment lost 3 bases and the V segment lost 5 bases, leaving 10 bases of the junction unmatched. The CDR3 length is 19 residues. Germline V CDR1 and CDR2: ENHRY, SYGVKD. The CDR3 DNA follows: TGTGCCATCAGTCCGATGGGACTAGCGGGGGGGCTGAGCTACAATGAGCAGTTCTTC. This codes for CAISPMGLAGGLSYNEQFF.

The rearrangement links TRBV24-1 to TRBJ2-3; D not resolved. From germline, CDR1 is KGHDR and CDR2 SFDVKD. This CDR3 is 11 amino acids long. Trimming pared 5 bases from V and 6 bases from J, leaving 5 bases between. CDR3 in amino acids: CATSASDTQYF. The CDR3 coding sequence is TGTGCCACCAGTGCATCGGATACGCAGTATTTT.